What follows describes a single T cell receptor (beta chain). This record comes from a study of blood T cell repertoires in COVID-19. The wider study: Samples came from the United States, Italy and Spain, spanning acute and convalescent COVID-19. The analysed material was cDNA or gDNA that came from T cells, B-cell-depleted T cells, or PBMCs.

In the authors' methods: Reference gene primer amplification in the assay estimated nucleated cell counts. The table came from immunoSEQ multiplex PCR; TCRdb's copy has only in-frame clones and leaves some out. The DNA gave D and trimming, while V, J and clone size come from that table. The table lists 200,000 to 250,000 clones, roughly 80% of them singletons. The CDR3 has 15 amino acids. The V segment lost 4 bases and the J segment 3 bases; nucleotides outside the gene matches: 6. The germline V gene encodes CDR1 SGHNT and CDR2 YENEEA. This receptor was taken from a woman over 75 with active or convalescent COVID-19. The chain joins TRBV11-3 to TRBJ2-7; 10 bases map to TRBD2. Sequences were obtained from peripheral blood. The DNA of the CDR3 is TGTGCCAGCAGCTCCTCTCTAGCGGGGGACTACGAGCAGTACTTC. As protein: CASSSSLAGDYEQYF.